The present entry profiles one TCR beta chain with its context. This sample is drawn from a study of shared T cell receptors in the human thymus. Germline V gene data show CDR1 as MDHEN and CDR2 as SYDVKM. Trimming took 7 bases from V and 1 from J, leaving 11 bases between them. This CDR3 has 15 residues. This table comes from immunoSEQ multiplex PCR, and its TCRdb copy is limited to in-frame clones, with some not included. The repertoire holds hundreds of thousands of clones, with around 87% as singletons. The same data also went into a second study, on human thymus T cells.

The gene calls are TRBV28 and TRBJ2-6; a possible D gene is TRBD2 (5 bases). The sequencing input was thymocytes. The TCR originated in a boy under two years old with a congenital heart defect. In DNA, the CDR3 is TGTGCCAGCACGAGCGAGGGTTCTGGGGCCAACGTCCTGACTTTC. This gives the protein CASTSEGSGANVLTF.